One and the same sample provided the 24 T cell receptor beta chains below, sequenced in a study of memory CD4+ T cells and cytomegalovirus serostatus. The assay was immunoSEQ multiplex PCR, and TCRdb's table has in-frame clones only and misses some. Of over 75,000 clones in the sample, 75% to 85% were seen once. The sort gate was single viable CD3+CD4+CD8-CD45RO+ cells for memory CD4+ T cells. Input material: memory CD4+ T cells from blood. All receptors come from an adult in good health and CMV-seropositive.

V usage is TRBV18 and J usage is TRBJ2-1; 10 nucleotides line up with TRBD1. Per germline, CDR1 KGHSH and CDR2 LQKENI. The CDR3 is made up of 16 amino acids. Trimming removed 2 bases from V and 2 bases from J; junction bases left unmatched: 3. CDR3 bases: TGTGCCAGCTCACCAGGACAGGGGGGGACCTACAATGAGCAGTTCTTC. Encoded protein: CASSPGQGGTYNEQFF.

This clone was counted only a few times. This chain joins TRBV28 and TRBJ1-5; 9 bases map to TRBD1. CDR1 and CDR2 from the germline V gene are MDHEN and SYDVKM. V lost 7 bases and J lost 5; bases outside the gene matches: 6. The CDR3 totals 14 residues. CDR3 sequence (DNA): TGTGCCAGCAAAAAGGGACAGGGATATCAGCCCCAGCATTTT. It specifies CASKKGQGYQPQHF.

CDR3 DNA sequence: TGTGCCAGCAGTCCCTCACTAGCTTCAGAGACCCAGTACTTC. Protein sequence: CASSPSLASETQYF. The V gene is TRBV7-3, the J gene TRBJ2-5, with D tentatively TRBD2 (6 bases). V gave up 6 bases and J gave up 4 bases, with 15 bases separating them. Germline lookup yields CDR1 SGHTA and CDR2 FQGTGA. This CDR3 comprises 14 residues.

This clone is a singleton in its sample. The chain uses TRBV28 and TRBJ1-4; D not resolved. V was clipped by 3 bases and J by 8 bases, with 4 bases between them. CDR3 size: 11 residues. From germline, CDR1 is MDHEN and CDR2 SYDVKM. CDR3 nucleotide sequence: TGTGCCAGCAGTTTCATCGAAAAACTGTTTTTT. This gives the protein CASSFIEKLFF.

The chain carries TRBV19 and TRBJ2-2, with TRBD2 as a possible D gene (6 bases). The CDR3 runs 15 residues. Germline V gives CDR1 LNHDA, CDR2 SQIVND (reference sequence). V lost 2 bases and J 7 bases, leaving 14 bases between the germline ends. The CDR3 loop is CASSILTRPFGELFF. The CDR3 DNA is TGTGCCAGTAGTATACTGACTAGGCCTTTCGGGGAGCTGTTTTTT.

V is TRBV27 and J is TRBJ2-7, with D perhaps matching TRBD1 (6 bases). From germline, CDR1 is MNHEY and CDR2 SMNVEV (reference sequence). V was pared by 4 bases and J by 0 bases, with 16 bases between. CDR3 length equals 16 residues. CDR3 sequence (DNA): TGTGCCAGCAGTTCCCTCAGGGGCTCAAGCTCCTACGAGCAGTACTTC. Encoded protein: CASSSLRGSSSYEQYF.

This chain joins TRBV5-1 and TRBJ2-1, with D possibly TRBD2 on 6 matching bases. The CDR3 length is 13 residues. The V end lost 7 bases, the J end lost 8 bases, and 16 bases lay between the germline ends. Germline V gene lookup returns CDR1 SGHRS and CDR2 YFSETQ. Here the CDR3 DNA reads TGCGCCAGCGGCGTTACGGGGGTCGATGAGCAGTTCTTC. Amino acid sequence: CASGVTGVDEQFF.

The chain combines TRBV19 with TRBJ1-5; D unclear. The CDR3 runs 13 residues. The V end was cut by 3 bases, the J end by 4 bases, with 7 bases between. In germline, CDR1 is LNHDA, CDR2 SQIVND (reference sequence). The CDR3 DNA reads TGTGCCAGTAGTATTATAGGGAATCAGCCCCAGCATTTT. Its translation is CASSIIGNQPQHF.

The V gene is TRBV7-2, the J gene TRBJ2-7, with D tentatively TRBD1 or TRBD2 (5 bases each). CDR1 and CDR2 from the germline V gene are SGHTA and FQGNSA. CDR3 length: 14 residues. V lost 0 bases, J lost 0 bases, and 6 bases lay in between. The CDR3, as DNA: TGTGCCAGCAGCTTAGCCGGGACCTCCTACGAGCAGTACTTC. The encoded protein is CASSLAGTSYEQYF.

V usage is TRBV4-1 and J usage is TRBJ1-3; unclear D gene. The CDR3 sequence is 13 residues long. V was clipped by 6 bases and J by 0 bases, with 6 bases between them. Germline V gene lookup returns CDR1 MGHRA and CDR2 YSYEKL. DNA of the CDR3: TGCGCCAGCAGTTTGTTCTCTGGAAACACCATATATTTT. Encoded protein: CASSLFSGNTIYF.

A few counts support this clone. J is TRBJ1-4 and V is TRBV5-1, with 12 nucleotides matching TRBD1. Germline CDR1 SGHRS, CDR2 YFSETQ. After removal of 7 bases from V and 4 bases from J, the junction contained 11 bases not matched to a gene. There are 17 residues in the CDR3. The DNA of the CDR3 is TGCGCCAGCCAACGGGGACAGGGGGCTGTCTTTAATGAAAAACTGTTTTTT. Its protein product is CASQRGQGAVFNEKLFF.

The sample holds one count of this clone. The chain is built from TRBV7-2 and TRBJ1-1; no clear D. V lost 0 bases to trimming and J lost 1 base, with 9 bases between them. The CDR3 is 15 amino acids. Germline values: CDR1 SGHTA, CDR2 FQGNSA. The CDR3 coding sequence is TGTGCCAGCAGCTTAGCGAACTATAAGAACACTGAAGCTTTCTTT. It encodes CASSLANYKNTEAFF.

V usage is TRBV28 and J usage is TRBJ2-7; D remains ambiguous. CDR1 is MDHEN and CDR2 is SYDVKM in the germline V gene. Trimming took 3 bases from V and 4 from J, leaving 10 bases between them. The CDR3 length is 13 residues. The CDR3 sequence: CASSFSFQYEQYF. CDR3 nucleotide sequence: TGTGCCAGCAGTTTTAGTTTCCAATACGAGCAGTACTTC.

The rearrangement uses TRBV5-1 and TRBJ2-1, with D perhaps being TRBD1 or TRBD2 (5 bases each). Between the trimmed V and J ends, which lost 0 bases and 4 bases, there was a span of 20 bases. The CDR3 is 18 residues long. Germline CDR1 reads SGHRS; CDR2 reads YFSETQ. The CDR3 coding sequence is TGCGCCAGCAGCTTGGAGGGAGTTGGGGGACCCCGATACAATGAGCAGTTCTTC. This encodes CASSLEGVGGPRYNEQFF. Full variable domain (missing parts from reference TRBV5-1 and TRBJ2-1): KAGVTQTPRYLIKTRGQQVTLSCSPISGHRSVSWYQQTPGQGLQFLFEYFSETQRNKGNFPGRFSGRQFSNSRSEMNVSTLELGDSALYLCASSLEGVGGPRYNEQFFGPGTRLTVL.

CDR3 amino acids: CASSLGLSSGTQYF. CDR3 bases: TGTGCCAGCAGCTTAGGACTAAGTTCGGGTACGCAGTATTTT. The J gene is TRBJ2-3, the V gene TRBV7-2; possible D gene TRBD2, 5 bases. Per germline, CDR1 SGHTA and CDR2 FQGNSA. This CDR3 comprises 14 residues. V lost 1 base, J lost 8 bases, and 13 bases lay in between.

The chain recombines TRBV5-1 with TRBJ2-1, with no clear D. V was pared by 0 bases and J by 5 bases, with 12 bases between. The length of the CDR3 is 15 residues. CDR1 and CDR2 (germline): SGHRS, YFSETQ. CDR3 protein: CASSLDPGPHNEQFF. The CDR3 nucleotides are TGCGCCAGCAGCTTGGACCCAGGACCTCACAATGAGCAGTTCTTC. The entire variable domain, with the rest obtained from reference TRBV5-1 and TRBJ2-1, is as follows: KAGVTQTPRYLIKTRGQQVTLSCSPISGHRSVSWYQQTPGQGLQFLFEYFSETQRNKGNFPGRFSGRQFSNSRSEMNVSTLELGDSALYLCASSLDPGPHNEQFFGPGTRLTVL.

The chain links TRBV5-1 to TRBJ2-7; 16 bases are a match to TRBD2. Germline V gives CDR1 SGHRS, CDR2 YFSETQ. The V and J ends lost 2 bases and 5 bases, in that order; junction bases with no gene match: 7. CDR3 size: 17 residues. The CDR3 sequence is CASSLPGTSGRGNEQYF. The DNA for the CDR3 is TGCGCCAGCAGCTTACCCGGGACTAGCGGGAGGGGAAACGAGCAGTACTTC.

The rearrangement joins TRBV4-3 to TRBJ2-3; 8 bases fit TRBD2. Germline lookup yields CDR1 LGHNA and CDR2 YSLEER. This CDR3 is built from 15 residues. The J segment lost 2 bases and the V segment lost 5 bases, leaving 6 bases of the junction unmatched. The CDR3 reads CASSSLAGPTDTQYF. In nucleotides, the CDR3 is TGCGCCAGCAGCTCCCTAGCGGGTCCCACAGATACGCAGTATTTT.

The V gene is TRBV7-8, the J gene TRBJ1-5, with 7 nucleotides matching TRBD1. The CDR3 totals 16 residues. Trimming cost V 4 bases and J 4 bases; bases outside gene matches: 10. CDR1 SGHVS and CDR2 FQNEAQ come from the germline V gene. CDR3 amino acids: CASSSTGTAQNQPQHF. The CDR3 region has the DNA TGTGCCAGCAGCTCGACCGGGACAGCCCAAAATCAGCCCCAGCATTTT.

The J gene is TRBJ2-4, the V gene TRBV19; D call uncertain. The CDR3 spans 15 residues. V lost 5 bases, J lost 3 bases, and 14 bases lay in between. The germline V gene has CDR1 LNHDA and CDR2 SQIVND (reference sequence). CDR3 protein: CASSLTKAGKNIQYF. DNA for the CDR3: TGTGCCAGTAGTTTAACAAAGGCAGGCAAAAACATTCAGTACTTC. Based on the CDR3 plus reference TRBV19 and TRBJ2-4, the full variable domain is DGGITQSPKYLFRKEGQNVTLSCEQNLNHDAMYWYRQDPGQGLRLIYYSQIVNDFQKGDIAEGYSVSREKKESFPLTVTSAQKNPTAFYLCASSLTKAGKNIQYFGAGTRLSVL.

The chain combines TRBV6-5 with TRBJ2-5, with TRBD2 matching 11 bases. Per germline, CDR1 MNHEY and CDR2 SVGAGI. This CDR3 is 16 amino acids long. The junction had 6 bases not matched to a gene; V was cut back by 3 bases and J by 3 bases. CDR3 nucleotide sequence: TGTGCCAGCAGTTATAGCGGGAGGGCCTGGGAAGAGACCCAGTACTTC. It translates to CASSYSGRAWEETQYF.

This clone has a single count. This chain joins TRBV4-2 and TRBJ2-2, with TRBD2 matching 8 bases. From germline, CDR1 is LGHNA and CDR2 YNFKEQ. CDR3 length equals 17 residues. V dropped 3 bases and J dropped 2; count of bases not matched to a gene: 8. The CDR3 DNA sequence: TGTGCCAGCAGCCAGGACCTTAGCGGGACCAACACCGGGGAGCTGTTTTTT. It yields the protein CASSQDLSGTNTGELFF.

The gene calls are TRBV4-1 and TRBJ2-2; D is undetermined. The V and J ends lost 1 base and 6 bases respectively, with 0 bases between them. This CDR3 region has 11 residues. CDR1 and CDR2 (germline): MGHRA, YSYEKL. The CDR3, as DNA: TGCGCCAGCAGCCAAGCCGGGGAGCTGTTTTTT. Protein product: CASSQAGELFF.

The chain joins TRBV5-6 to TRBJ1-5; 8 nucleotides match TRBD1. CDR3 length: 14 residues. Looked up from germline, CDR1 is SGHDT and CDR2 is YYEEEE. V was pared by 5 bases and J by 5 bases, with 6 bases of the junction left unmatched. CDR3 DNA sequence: TGTGCCAGCAGGGGGACAGGAGGGGATCAGCCCCAGCATTTT. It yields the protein CASRGTGGDQPQHF.